This is a list of T cell receptor beta chains from one sample in a study of blood T cells in healthy people across ages. TCRdb re-called the 5' RACE reads with MiXCR, one entry per CDR3 protein. The repertoire holds approximately 900,000 distinct CDR3 sequences, 45% to 50% seen once, with roughly 13% in the top ten. The sequenced sample consisted of blood. These receptors originate from a man aged 30 to 45 in good health. CDR3s include the opening cysteine and the closing phenylalanine or tryptophan. Fields, in order: D gene, J gene, V gene, clone size, CDR3 DNA, CDR3 protein. D genes are given only for firm matches. Clone size is stated in some rows and not others, as once, few, many or a class when expanded.

d_gene: NA
j_gene: TRBJ2-5
v_gene: TRBV7-8
abundance: NA
CDR3nt: TGTGCCAGCAGCTTAGCCAGGGCGTTCCAAGAGACCCAGTACTTC
CDR3aa: CASSLARAFQETQYF

d_gene: NA
j_gene: TRBJ2-1
v_gene: TRBV7-8
abundance: NA
CDR3nt: TGTGCCAGCAGCCTTGACCCCGTCAATGAGCAGTTCTTC
CDR3aa: CASSLDPVNEQFF

d_gene: TRBD1
j_gene: TRBJ2-7
v_gene: TRBV11-1
abundance: NA
CDR3nt: TGTGCCAGCAGCTTCTCCGAGACAGGGTACCACGAGCAGTACTTC
CDR3aa: CASSFSETGYHEQYF

d_gene: TRBD1
j_gene: TRBJ1-2
v_gene: TRBV2
abundance: NA
CDR3nt: TGTGCCAGCAGTGGGACAGGGGGCGTCATTGGCTACACCTTC
CDR3aa: CASSGTGGVIGYTF

d_gene: TRBD2
j_gene: TRBJ2-7
v_gene: TRBV7-6
abundance: few
CDR3nt: TGTGCCAGCAGCTTAGCGAGCGGGGGTACTCACTACGAGCAGTACTTC
CDR3aa: CASSLASGGTHYEQYF

d_gene: NA
j_gene: TRBJ2-1
v_gene: TRBV5-8
abundance: NA
CDR3nt: TGTGCCAGCAACCGACGTAACAATGAGCAGTTCTTC
CDR3aa: CASNRRNNEQFF

d_gene: NA
j_gene: TRBJ1-2
v_gene: TRBV16
abundance: NA
CDR3nt: TGTGCCAGCAGCCAATCTTCGACAGGAGACTACACCTTC
CDR3aa: CASSQSSTGDYTF

d_gene: TRBD2
j_gene: TRBJ2-3
v_gene: TRBV29-1
abundance: NA
CDR3nt: TGCAGCGTGGAGCTAGCGGGGGGATACACTAGCACAGATACGCAGTATTTT
CDR3aa: CSVELAGGYTSTDTQYF

d_gene: NA
j_gene: TRBJ2-7
v_gene: TRBV27
abundance: NA
CDR3nt: TGTGCCAGCAGCCCCCAAACGACTGTCCCCTACGAGCAGTACTTC
CDR3aa: CASSPQTTVPYEQYF

d_gene: TRBD2
j_gene: TRBJ2-1
v_gene: TRBV20-1
abundance: NA
CDR3nt: TGCAGTGCCCAAGCTAGCGGGGGGGCGAATGAGCAGTTCTTC
CDR3aa: CSAQASGGANEQFF

d_gene: TRBD1
j_gene: TRBJ2-7
v_gene: TRBV14
abundance: few
CDR3nt: TGTGCCAGCAGTCCCCTGGACAGGACCTCCTACGAGCAGTACTTC
CDR3aa: CASSPLDRTSYEQYF

d_gene: NA
j_gene: TRBJ2-5
v_gene: TRBV5-5
abundance: NA
CDR3nt: TGTGCCAGCGGGGCGGGGACAGAGACCCAGTACTTC
CDR3aa: CASGAGTETQYF

d_gene: TRBD2
j_gene: TRBJ2-1
v_gene: TRBV12-3/TRBV12-4
abundance: NA
CDR3nt: TGTGCCCTTGGGCGGGGGGGGGAAGGAGGGTCCTACAATGAGCAGTTCTTC
CDR3aa: CALGRGGEGGSYNEQFF

d_gene: TRBD1
j_gene: TRBJ1-1
v_gene: TRBV5-1
abundance: few
CDR3nt: TGCGCCAGCAGCCCCATTGACAGGGTAACTGAAGCTTTCTTT
CDR3aa: CASSPIDRVTEAFF

d_gene: TRBD2
j_gene: TRBJ2-5
v_gene: TRBV12-3/TRBV12-4
abundance: few
CDR3nt: TGTGCCAGCAGTTTGATAGCGGGGATCACCGGACAAGAGACCCAGTACTTC
CDR3aa: CASSLIAGITGQETQYF

d_gene: TRBD1
j_gene: TRBJ1-2
v_gene: TRBV29-1
abundance: NA
CDR3nt: TGCAGCGGGGGACAGGGAGGTGGCTACACCTTC
CDR3aa: CSGGQGGGYTF

d_gene: NA
j_gene: TRBJ1-2
v_gene: TRBV6-5
abundance: NA
CDR3nt: TGTGCCAGCAGGGATCGAGGGGGGCTCTATGGCTACACCTTC
CDR3aa: CASRDRGGLYGYTF

d_gene: NA
j_gene: TRBJ1-5
v_gene: TRBV24-1
abundance: NA
CDR3nt: TGTGCCACCAGTGATTTAAGTAATCAGCCCCAGCATTTT
CDR3aa: CATSDLSNQPQHF

d_gene: NA
j_gene: TRBJ2-7
v_gene: TRBV20-1
abundance: few
CDR3nt: TGCAGTGCTACTAGCCCGAAGACCTACGAGCAGTACTTC
CDR3aa: CSATSPKTYEQYF

d_gene: NA
j_gene: TRBJ1-5
v_gene: TRBV6-5
abundance: few
CDR3nt: TGTGCCAGCAGTTGGGCAGGGAATCAGCCCCAGCATTTT
CDR3aa: CASSWAGNQPQHF

d_gene: TRBD2
j_gene: TRBJ2-3
v_gene: TRBV18
abundance: NA
CDR3nt: TGTGCCAGCTCGGCGCTAGCGGGGCGAGATACGCAGTATTTT
CDR3aa: CASSALAGRDTQYF

d_gene: NA
j_gene: TRBJ2-1
v_gene: TRBV3-1
abundance: NA
CDR3nt: TGTGCCAGCAGCCAAAGGGTAGCGGCGTACAATGAGCAGTTCTTC
CDR3aa: CASSQRVAAYNEQFF

d_gene: TRBD2
j_gene: TRBJ2-5
v_gene: TRBV4-2
abundance: once
CDR3nt: TGTGCCAGCAGCCAAGAGGGGATAGCGGGGGGACAAGAGACCCAGTACTTC
CDR3aa: CASSQEGIAGGQETQYF

d_gene: NA
j_gene: TRBJ2-7
v_gene: TRBV10-3
abundance: few
CDR3nt: TGTGCCATCAGTGCGGGCAGGGTCTACGAGCAGTACTTC
CDR3aa: CAISAGRVYEQYF

d_gene: TRBD1
j_gene: TRBJ1-6
v_gene: TRBV20-1
abundance: few
CDR3nt: TGCAGTGCTTGGACAGGGGCCAATTCACCCCTCCACTTT
CDR3aa: CSAWTGANSPLHF

d_gene: NA
j_gene: TRBJ2-5
v_gene: TRBV27
abundance: NA
CDR3nt: TGTGCCAGCACCAAAACGGGGCTTTCCCAAGAGACCCAGTACTTC
CDR3aa: CASTKTGLSQETQYF

d_gene: NA
j_gene: TRBJ1-2
v_gene: TRBV28
abundance: few
CDR3nt: TGTGCCAGCAGTTTATACCAAGACGGGGGCCTCAGCTATGGCTACACCTTC
CDR3aa: CASSLYQDGGLSYGYTF

d_gene: TRBD2
j_gene: TRBJ2-1
v_gene: TRBV7-2
abundance: NA
CDR3nt: TGTGCCAGCAGCGTCCGAGCGGGGGGGAGGTACAATGAGCAGTTCTTC
CDR3aa: CASSVRAGGRYNEQFF

d_gene: TRBD2
j_gene: TRBJ2-1
v_gene: TRBV28
abundance: NA
CDR3nt: TGTGCCAGCACCTCAGCGGGGGTCTCCTACAATGAGCAGTTCTTC
CDR3aa: CASTSAGVSYNEQFF

d_gene: NA
j_gene: TRBJ1-1
v_gene: TRBV2
abundance: few
CDR3nt: TGTGCCAGCCGGGTCGGGCGGGACACTGAAGCTTTCTTT
CDR3aa: CASRVGRDTEAFF

d_gene: TRBD1
j_gene: TRBJ1-4
v_gene: TRBV12-3/TRBV12-4
abundance: NA
CDR3nt: TGTGCCAGCAGTATTGGGACAGGGGAAAAACTGTTTTTT
CDR3aa: CASSIGTGEKLFF

d_gene: NA
j_gene: TRBJ1-1
v_gene: TRBV20-1
abundance: few
CDR3nt: TGCAGTGCTAGGGAAGCTTTCTTT
CDR3aa: CSAREAFF

d_gene: NA
j_gene: TRBJ2-5
v_gene: TRBV6-1
abundance: few
CDR3nt: TGTGCCAGCAGTGAAAGGCCGATTAGCGACCAAGAGACCCAGTACTTC
CDR3aa: CASSERPISDQETQYF

d_gene: TRBD1
j_gene: TRBJ2-1
v_gene: TRBV20-1
abundance: NA
CDR3nt: TGCAGTGCTAGAAGGGACAGGTACAATGAGCAGTTCTTC
CDR3aa: CSARRDRYNEQFF